This TCR beta chain appears in the sequencing data of a study of human T cells and chemical hapten exposure. Study at large: Subjects had 2% DPC placed on around 2 cm by around 2 cm of upper inner arm skin for sensitization.

One entry per CDR3 protein, called by TCRdb with MiXCR from the RACE reads. The repertoire holds around 110,000 distinct CDR3 sequences, with 9.5% to 13% as singletons. Time point noted: patch test 1, 2 weeks after DPC sensitization. Regarding treatment: therapeutic diphenylcyclopropenone sensitization with weekly scalp DPC. This clonotype occurred a few times. The CDR3 is made up of 14 amino acids. V was shortened by 6 bases and J by 1 base, with 12 bases between the two germline ends. Germline CDR1 MGHDK, CDR2 SYGVNS. The sample in question was whole blood, obtained in connection with sensitization to the hapten diphenylcyclopropenone (DPC). The origin of this receptor is a woman in her fifties or sixties with alopecia areata. Some clones in this sample may be carry-over from other donors' samples. The rearrangement uses TRBV25-1 and TRBJ2-5, with D hard to call. This CDR3 is CASSHLRSQETQYF. As DNA, the CDR3 is TGTGCCAGCAGCCACCTTCGGTCCCAAGAGACCCAGTACTTC. The whole variable domain, remainder taken from reference TRBV25-1 and TRBJ2-5, is EADIYQTPRYLVIGTGKKITLECSQTMGHDKMYWYQQDPGMELHLIHYSYGVNSTEKGDLSSESTVSRIRTEHFPLTLESARPSHTSQYLCASSHLRSQETQYFGPGTRLLVL.